The 14 T cell receptor beta chains presented below share a single source sample, sequenced in a study of naive and memory T cell subsets. Study outcomes and limitations: A few larger clonotypes appeared in naive repertoires, especially CD8, possibly memory cells re-expressing CD45RA.

These receptors' targets are unknown. An equimolar mix of two oligonucleotides served as the beta constant-region primer for TRBC1 and TRBC2. Nested alpha and beta constant-region primers with the SP2 primer drove four PCR rounds on ligated cDNA. TCRdb re-called the UMI-ligation and nested PCR reads with MiXCR, one entry per CDR3 protein. The data hold 90,000 to 120,000 distinct CDR3 sequences, with roughly 15% observed a single time. Source material: naive CD8+ T cells from blood. The receptors here all came from a human donor in good health.

This clonotype was recorded many times. The V and J genes are TRBV28 and TRBJ2-7; D is undetermined. Germline V gene data show CDR1 as MDHEN and CDR2 as SYDVKM. V lost 6 bases to trimming and J lost 2 bases, with 14 bases between them. The CDR3 extends over 14 amino acids. The CDR3 spells CASSETGLTYEQYF. The CDR3 region has the DNA TGTGCCAGCAGCGAAACCGGGCTGACCTACGAGCAGTACTTC. Based on the CDR3 plus reference TRBV28 and TRBJ2-7, the full variable domain is DVKVTQSSRYLVKRTGEKVFLECVQDMDHENMFWYRQDPGLGLRLIYFSYDVKMKEKGDIPEGYSVSREKKERFSLILESASTNQTSMYLCASSETGLTYEQYFGPGTRLTVT.

The chain combines TRBV12-3 or TRBV12-4 with TRBJ1-2, with unresolved D. V gave up 1 base and J gave up 7 bases, with 10 bases separating them. There are 13 residues in the CDR3. The CDR3 reads CASSLVPRGGYTF. CDR3 coding DNA: TGTGCCAGCAGTTTAGTCCCGCGGGGTGGCTACACCTTC.

There are many counts of this clonotype. The V call is TRBV29-1, the J call TRBJ1-2; D might be TRBD1 (6 bases). Deletions cut 4 bases from V and 3 bases from J, with 15 bases between. The CDR3 is made up of 14 amino acids. Germline V gives CDR1 SQVTM, CDR2 ANQGSEA. In nucleotides, the CDR3 is TGCAGCGTTGTCCGTGAGGAGGGGGACTATGGCTACACCTTC. The encoded protein is CSVVREEGDYGYTF.

The gene calls are TRBV6-6 and TRBJ1-1; D ambiguous. The CDR3 runs 12 residues. In germline, CDR1 is MNHNY, CDR2 SVGAGI (reference sequence). V was shortened by 6 bases and J by 5 bases, with 10 bases between the two germline ends. The CDR3 spells CASRVEGTEAFF. For the CDR3, the DNA is TGTGCCAGCAGGGTTGAAGGGACTGAAGCTTTCTTT.

This clonotype was observed a handful of times. The rearrangement joins TRBV4-3 to TRBJ2-6; 8 bases map to TRBD1. V lost 0 bases and J lost 0; bases outside the gene matches: 10. The CDR3 runs 20 residues. Looked up from germline, CDR1 is LGHNA and CDR2 is YSLEER. The CDR3 nucleotides are TGCGCCAGCAGCCAAGATGGCCCGGGACAGGTGAGCTCTGGGGCCAACGTCCTGACTTTC. Protein product: CASSQDGPGQVSSGANVLTF.

This clonotype has a handful of counts. The CDR3 reads CASSLRTGGTYEQYF. In nucleotides, the CDR3 is TGTGCCAGCAGTCTAAGGACAGGGGGGACTTACGAGCAGTACTTC. This rearrangement joins TRBV27 to TRBJ2-7, with 10 positions matching TRBD1. The CDR3 runs to 15 residues. Germline assignment: CDR1 MNHEY and CDR2 SMNVEV (reference sequence). Unmatched junction bases numbered 8, after V lost 5 bases and J lost 4 bases.

This clonotype was counted between two and nine times. The V and J genes are TRBV19 and TRBJ1-4; D uncertain. With 6 bases removed from V and 0 bases from J, the gap between germline ends came to 11 bases. The CDR3 sequence is 15 residues long. Per the germline V gene, CDR1 is LNHDA and CDR2 is SQIVND (reference sequence). CDR3 DNA: TGTGCCAGTAGGCCGATGGGAGCAACTAATGAAAAACTGTTTTTT. It codes for CASRPMGATNEKLFF.

The table lists this clonotype with many counts. The rearrangement links TRBV28 to TRBJ2-3, with D perhaps TRBD1 (6 bases). There are 14 residues in the CDR3. The germline V and J ends were trimmed by 6 bases and 2 bases, with 12 bases remaining between them. CDR1 is MDHEN, CDR2 SYDVKM, per germline. CDR3 loop: CASSPDRLTDTQYF. CDR3 in DNA: TGTGCCAGCAGCCCCGACAGGCTCACAGATACGCAGTATTTT.

This clonotype was detected ten times or more. The V gene is TRBV28, the J gene TRBJ1-1; TRBD1 agrees at 7 bases. The germline CDR1 and CDR2 sequences are MDHEN and SYDVKM. V dropped 6 bases and J dropped 4; count of bases not matched to a gene: 5. CDR3 size: 13 residues. The CDR3 nucleotides are TGTGCCAGCAGCACAGGGGTTGGCACTGAAGCTTTCTTT. It translates to CASSTGVGTEAFF.

This chain connects TRBV12-3 or TRBV12-4 to TRBJ2-1; D gene ambiguous. Trimming took off 6 bases at V and 12 bases at J, with 18 bases between the two ends. This CDR3 spans 13 amino acids. CDR3 DNA: TGTGCCAGCAGCCCGGCGACCGGCCCAAGGCAGTTCTTC. Its protein product is CASSPATGPRQFF.

This clonotype turned up a few times. The V call is TRBV21-1, the J call TRBJ1-5; the table calls TRBD1, which could not be checked here. TRBV21-1 is recorded as a pseudogene. This CDR3 is 15 amino acids long. CDR3 loop: CASSKKQGAGQPQHF. The CDR3 DNA follows: TGTGCCAGCAGCAAAAAACAGGGGGCGGGCCAGCCCCAGCATTTT.

This clonotype was picked up a small number of times. This sequence joins TRBV5-6 and TRBJ1-5, with a tentative D call TRBD1 (5 bases). The V end lost 4 bases, the J end lost 4 bases, and 12 bases lay between the germline ends. CDR3 length: 14 amino acids. The germline V gene encodes CDR1 SGHDT and CDR2 YYEEEE. The CDR3 is CASSIGTVNQPQHF. As DNA, the CDR3 is TGTGCCAGCAGCATCGGGACGGTGAATCAGCCCCAGCATTTT.

This clonotype was detected a few times. This rearrangement joins TRBV20-1 to TRBJ1-1; D gene ambiguous. V was clipped by 4 bases and J by 0 bases, with 12 bases between them. The CDR3 sequence is 14 residues long. The germline V gene encodes CDR1 DFQATT and CDR2 SNEGSKA (reference sequence). The CDR3 is CSAIGSLMNTEAFF. The DNA of the CDR3 is TGCAGTGCTATTGGGAGCCTAATGAACACTGAAGCTTTCTTT.

The count of this clonotype is one. A junction end diverges from the germline sequence, so it may reflect a read error. The chain is built from TRBV20-1 and TRBJ2-7; D tentatively reads TRBD1 or TRBD2 (5 bases each). This CDR3 contains 15 residues. CDR1 and CDR2 from the germline V gene are DFQATT and SNEGSKA (reference sequence). The CDR3 DNA is TGCAGTGCTAGAGACTGGGGGACGGATACCTACGAGCAGTGCTTC. Translation gives CSARDWGTDTYEQCF.